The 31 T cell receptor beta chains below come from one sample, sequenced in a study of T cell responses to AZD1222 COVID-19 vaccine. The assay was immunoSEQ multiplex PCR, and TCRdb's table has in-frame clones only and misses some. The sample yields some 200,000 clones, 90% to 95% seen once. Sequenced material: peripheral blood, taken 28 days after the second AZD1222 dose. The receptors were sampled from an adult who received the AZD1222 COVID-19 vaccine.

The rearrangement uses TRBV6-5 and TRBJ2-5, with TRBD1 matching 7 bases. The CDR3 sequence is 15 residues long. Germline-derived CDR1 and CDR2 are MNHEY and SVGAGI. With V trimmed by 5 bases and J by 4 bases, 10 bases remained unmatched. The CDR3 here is CASSTFRAGGETQYF. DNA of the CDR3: TGTGCCAGCAGTACCTTCCGGGCAGGGGGAGAGACCCAGTACTTC.

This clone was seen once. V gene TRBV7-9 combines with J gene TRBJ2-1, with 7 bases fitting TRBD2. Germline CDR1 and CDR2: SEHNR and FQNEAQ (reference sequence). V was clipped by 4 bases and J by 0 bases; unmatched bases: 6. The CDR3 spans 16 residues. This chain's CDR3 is CASSSLAARSYNEQFF. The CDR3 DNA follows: TGTGCCAGCAGCTCCCTAGCGGCACGCTCCTACAATGAGCAGTTCTTC. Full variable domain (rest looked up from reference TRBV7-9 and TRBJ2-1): DTGVSQNPRHKITKRGQNVTFRCDPISEHNRLYWYRQTLGQGPEFLTYFQNEAQLEKSRLLSDRFSAERPKGSFSTLEIQRTEQGDSAMYLCASSSLAARSYNEQFFGPGTRLTVL.

CDR3 sequence: CASTPQGAGDTQYF. CDR3 coding DNA: TGTGCCAGCACCCCCCAGGGGGCGGGAGATACGCAGTATTTT. The rearrangement joins TRBV16 to TRBJ2-3; 8 nucleotides line up with TRBD1. The ends lost 7 bases at V and 5 bases at J; junction bases unmatched: 8. The germline V gene has CDR1 KGHSY and CDR2 FQNENV. The CDR3 loop spans 14 amino acids.

CDR3 sequence (DNA): TGTGCCAGCAGCTTAGCAGCGGCTAGCGGGAGCACCTACGAGCAGTACTTC. Amino acid sequence: CASSLAAASGSTYEQYF. This chain joins TRBV7-2 and TRBJ2-7; 10 bases agree with TRBD2. Germline V CDR1 and CDR2: SGHTA, FQGNSA. CDR3 length: 17 residues. Losses at the gene ends were 0 bases for V and 2 bases for J; bases not matched to a gene: 7.

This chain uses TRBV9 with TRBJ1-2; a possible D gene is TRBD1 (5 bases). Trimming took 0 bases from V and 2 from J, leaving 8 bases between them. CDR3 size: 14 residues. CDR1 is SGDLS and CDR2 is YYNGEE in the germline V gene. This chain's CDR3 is CASSVVDTNYGYTF. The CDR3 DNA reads TGTGCCAGCAGCGTAGTGGACACCAACTATGGCTACACCTTC. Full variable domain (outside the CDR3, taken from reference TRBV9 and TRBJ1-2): DSGVTQTPKHLITATGQRVTLRCSPRSGDLSVYWYQQSLDQGLQFLIQYYNGEERAKGNILERFSAQQFPDLHSELNLSSLELGDSALYFCASSVVDTNYGYTFGSGTRLTVV.

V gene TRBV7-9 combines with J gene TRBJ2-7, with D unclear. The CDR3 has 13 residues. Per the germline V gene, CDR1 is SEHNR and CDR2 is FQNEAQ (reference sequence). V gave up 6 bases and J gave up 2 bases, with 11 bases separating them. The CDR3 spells CASRPESAYEQYF. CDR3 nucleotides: TGTGCCAGCAGACCTGAATCTGCCTACGAGCAGTACTTC.

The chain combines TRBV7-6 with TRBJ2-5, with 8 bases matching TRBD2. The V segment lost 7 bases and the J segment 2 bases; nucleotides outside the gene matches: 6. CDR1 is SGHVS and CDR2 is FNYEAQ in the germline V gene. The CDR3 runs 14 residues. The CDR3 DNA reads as TGTGCCAGCAACGGCGGGGGGTTACAAGAGACCCAGTACTTC. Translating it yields CASNGGGLQETQYF.

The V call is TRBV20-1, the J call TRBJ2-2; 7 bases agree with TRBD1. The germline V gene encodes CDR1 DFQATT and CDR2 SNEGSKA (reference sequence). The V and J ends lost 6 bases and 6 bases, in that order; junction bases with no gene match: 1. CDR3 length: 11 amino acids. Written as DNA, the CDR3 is TGCAGTGCCCAGGGGGCCGGGGAGCTGTTTTTT. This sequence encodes CSAQGAGELFF.

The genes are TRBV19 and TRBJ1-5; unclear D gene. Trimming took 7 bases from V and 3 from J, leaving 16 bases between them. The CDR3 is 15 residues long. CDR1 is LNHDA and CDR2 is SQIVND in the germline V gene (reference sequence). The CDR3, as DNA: TGTGCCAGTAATCCCACCGGCGTCTCCAATCAGCCCCAGCATTTT. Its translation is CASNPTGVSNQPQHF.

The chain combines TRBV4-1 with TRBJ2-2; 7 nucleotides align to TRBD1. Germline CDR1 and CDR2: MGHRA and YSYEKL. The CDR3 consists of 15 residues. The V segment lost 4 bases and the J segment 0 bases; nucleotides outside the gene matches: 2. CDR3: CASSRGQANTGELFF. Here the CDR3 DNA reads TGCGCCAGCAGCCGAGGACAGGCGAACACCGGGGAGCTGTTTTTT.

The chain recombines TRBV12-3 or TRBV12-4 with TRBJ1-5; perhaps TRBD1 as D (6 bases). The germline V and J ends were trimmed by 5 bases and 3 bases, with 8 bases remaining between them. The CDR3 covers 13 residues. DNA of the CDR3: TGTGCCAGCAGTGGACAGCTCAATCAGCCCCAGCATTTT. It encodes CASSGQLNQPQHF.

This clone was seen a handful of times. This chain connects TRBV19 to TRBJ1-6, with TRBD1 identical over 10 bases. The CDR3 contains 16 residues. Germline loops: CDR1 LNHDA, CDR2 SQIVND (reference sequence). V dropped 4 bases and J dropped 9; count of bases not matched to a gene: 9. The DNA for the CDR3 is TGTGCCAGTAGTAGCGGGACAGGGGCTTGGGTTTCACCCCTCCACTTT. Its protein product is CASSSGTGAWVSPLHF.

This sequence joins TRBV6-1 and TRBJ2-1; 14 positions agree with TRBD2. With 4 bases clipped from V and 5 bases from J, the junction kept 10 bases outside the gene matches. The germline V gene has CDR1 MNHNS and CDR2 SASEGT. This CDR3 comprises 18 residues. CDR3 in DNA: TGTGCCAGCAGTGCTATTCCGGGACTAGCGGGAGCGCACAATGAGCAGTTCTTC. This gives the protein CASSAIPGLAGAHNEQFF.

CDR3 amino acids: CASSTGGNYGYTF. The DNA of the CDR3 is TGTGCCAGCAGCACCGGGGGTAACTATGGCTACACCTTC. The chain uses TRBV12-3 or TRBV12-4 and TRBJ1-2; D is perhaps TRBD1 (5 bases). V lost 6 bases and J 1 base, leaving 9 bases between the germline ends. The CDR3 totals 13 residues.

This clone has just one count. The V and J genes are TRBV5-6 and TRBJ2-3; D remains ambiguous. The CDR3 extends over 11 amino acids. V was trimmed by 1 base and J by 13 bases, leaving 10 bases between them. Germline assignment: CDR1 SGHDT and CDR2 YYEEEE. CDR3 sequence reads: CASSLSTEKYF. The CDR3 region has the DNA TGTGCCAGCAGCTTGTCAACAGAAAAGTATTTT.

DNA for the CDR3: TGTGCCAGCAGCTTCCCACCGGGGCAGGGGGGGAACTATGGCTACACCTTC. Encoded protein: CASSFPPGQGGNYGYTF. The chain is built from TRBV5-4 and TRBJ1-2, with 7 nucleotides matching TRBD1. Trimming removed 2 bases from V and 2 bases from J; junction bases left unmatched: 12. The CDR3 consists of 17 residues. Germline V gene lookup returns CDR1 SGHNT and CDR2 YYREEE (reference sequence).

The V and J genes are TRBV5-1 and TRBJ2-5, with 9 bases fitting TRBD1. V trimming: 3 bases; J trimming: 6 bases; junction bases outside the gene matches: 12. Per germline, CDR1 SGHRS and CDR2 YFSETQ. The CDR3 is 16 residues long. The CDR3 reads CASSSTLGQGGKTQYF. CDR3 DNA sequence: TGCGCCAGCAGCTCTACACTGGGACAGGGCGGGAAGACCCAGTACTTC.

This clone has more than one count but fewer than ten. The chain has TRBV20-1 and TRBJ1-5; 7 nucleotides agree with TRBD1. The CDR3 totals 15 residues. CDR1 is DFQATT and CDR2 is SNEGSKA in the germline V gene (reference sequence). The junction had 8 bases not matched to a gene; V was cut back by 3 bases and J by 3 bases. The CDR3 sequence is CSASLGGAVNQPQHF. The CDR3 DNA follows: TGCAGTGCTAGTCTAGGGGGCGCGGTCAATCAGCCCCAGCATTTT.

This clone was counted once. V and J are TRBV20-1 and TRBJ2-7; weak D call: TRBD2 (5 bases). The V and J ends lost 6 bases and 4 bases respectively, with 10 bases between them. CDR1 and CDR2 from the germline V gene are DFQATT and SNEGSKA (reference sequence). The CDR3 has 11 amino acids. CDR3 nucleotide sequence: TGCAGTGCCTATTCGGGATACGAGCAGTACTTC. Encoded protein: CSAYSGYEQYF.

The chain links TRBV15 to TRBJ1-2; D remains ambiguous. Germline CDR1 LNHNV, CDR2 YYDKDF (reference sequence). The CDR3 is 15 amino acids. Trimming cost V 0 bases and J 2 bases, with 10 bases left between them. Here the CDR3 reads CATSRDTAPNYGYTF. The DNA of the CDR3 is TGTGCCACCAGCAGAGACACCGCCCCCAACTATGGCTACACCTTC.

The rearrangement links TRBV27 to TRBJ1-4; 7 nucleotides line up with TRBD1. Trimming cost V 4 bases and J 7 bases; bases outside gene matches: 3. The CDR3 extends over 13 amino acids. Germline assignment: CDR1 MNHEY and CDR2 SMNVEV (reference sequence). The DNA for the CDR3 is TGTGCCAGCAGTTCCCGGGACAGTGAAAAACTGTTTTTT. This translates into CASSSRDSEKLFF.

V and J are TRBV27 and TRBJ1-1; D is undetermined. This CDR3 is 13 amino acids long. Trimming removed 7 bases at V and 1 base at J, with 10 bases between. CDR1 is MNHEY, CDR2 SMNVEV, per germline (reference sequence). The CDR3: CASTDRENTEAFF. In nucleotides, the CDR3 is TGTGCCAGCACGGATAGGGAGAACACTGAAGCTTTCTTT.

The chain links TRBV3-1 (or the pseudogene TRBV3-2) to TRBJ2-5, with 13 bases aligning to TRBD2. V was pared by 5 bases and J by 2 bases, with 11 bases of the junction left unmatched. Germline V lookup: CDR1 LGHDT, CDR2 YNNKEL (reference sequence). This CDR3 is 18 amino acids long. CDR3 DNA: TGTGCCAGCAGCACAAGGAGACTAGCGGGAGGTGGGCAAGAGACCCAGTACTTC. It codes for CASSTRRLAGGGQETQYF.

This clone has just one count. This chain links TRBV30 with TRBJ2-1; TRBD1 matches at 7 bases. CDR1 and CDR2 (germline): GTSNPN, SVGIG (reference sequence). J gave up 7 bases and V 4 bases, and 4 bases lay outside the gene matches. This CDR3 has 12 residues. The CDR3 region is CAWIRQGNEQFF. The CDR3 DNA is TGTGCCTGGATTAGACAGGGAAATGAGCAGTTCTTC. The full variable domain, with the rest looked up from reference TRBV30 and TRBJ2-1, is SQTIHQWPATLVQPVGSPLSLECTVEGTSNPNLYWYRQAAGRGLQLLFYSVGIGQISSEVPQNLSASRPQDRQFILSSKKLLLSDSGFYLCAWIRQGNEQFFGPGTRLTVL.

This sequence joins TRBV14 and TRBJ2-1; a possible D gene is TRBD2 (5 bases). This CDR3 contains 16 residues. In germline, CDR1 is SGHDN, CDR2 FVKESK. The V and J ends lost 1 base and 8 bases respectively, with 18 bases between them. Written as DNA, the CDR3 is TGTGCCAGCAGCCAAGGTGACTACAATCCTACAGATGAGCAGTTCTTC. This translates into CASSQGDYNPTDEQFF.

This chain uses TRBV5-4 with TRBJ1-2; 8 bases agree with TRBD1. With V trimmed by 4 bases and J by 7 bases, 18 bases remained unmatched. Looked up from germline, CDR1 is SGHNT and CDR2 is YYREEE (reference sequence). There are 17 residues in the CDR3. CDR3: CASSPKTRGPTQFGYTF. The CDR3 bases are TGTGCCAGCAGCCCCAAGACCAGGGGGCCCACCCAATTTGGCTACACCTTC.

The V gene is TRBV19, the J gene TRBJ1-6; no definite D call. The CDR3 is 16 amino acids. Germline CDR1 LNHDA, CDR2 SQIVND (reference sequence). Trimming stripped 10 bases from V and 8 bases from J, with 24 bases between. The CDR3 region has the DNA TGTGCCACTAAAAGAGGGTTCGCACCGATTGATTCACCCCTCCACTTT. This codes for CATKRGFAPIDSPLHF.

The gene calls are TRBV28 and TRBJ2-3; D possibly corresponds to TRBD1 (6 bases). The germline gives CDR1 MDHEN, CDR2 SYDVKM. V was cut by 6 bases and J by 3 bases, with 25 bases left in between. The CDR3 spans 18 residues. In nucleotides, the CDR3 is TGTGCCAGCAGCTCGAATGGCGGACAGATACTTGGAACAGATACGCAGTATTTT. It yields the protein CASSSNGGQILGTDTQYF.

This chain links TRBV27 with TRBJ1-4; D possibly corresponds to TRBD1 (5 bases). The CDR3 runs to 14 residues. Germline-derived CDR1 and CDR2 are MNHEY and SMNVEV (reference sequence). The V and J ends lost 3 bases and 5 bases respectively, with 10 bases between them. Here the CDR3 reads CASSFRTPNEKLFF. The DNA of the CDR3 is TGTGCCAGCAGTTTCAGGACACCGAATGAAAAACTGTTTTTT.

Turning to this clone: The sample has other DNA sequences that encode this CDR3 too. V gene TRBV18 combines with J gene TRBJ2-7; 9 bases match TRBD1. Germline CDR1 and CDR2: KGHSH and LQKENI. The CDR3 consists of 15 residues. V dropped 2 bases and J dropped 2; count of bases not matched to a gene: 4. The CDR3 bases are TGTGCCAGCTCACCAGGGGGACAGGGAACCTACGAGCAGTACTTC. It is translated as CASSPGGQGTYEQYF.

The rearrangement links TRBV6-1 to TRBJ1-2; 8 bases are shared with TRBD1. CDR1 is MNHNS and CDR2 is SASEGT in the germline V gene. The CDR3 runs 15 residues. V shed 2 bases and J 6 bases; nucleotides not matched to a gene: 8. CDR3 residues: CASSEITGGSHGYTF. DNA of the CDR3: TGTGCCAGCAGTGAAATAACAGGGGGGAGCCATGGCTACACCTTC.